This is a list of T cell receptor beta chains from one sample in a study of shared clonotypes between healthy human individuals. Clones were read by immunoSEQ multiplex PCR, and TCRdb kept only the in-frame ones, dropping some. Of around 2,100,000 clones in the sample, around 96% are singletons; the top ten hold roughly 1%. Sample: naive CD8+ T cells sorted from blood. These receptors were obtained from a man between 18 and 29 years old in good health. Each CDR3 is given with its conserved first and last residue. The order of the fields is V gene, D gene, J gene, clone size, CDR3 DNA, CDR3 protein. The D gene is left open where the match is weak. A clone size is listed for some rows: how often the clone was seen (once, few, many), or a class if it is expanded.

TRBV27	NA	TRBJ2-1	NA	TGTGCCAGCAGTTTACGACACGTTTACAATGAGCAGTTCTTC	CASSLRHVYNEQFF
TRBV5-1	NA	TRBJ2-7	once	TGCGCCAGCAGCTTGGGGGCAGGATACGAGCAGTACTTC	CASSLGAGYEQYF
TRBV6-1	NA	TRBJ2-7	NA	TGTGCCAGCAGTGAAGTCGACAGTGCAACCTACGAGCAGTACTTC	CASSEVDSATYEQYF
TRBV5-4	NA	TRBJ2-3	NA	TGTGCCAGCAGTTCCGGCCAGGGGAACACAGATACGCAGTATTTT	CASSSGQGNTDTQYF
TRBV7-9	TRBD1	TRBJ2-1	NA	TGTGCCAGCAGCTCTCGAAACAGGGGTGGGTACAATGAGCAGTTCTTC	CASSSRNRGGYNEQFF
TRBV13	TRBD1	TRBJ1-6	NA	TGTGCCAGCAGCTTCGGGACAGGCAATTCACCCCTCCACTTT	CASSFGTGNSPLHF
TRBV27	NA	TRBJ2-7	NA	TGTGCCAGCAGTTTACGGCAGCCCTACGAGCAGTACTTC	CASSLRQPYEQYF
TRBV4-1	TRBD2	TRBJ2-1	NA	TGCGCCAGCAGCCCCCCCGCGGGACTAGAAGGTTACAATGAGCAGTTCTTC	CASSPPAGLEGYNEQFF
TRBV5-1	NA	TRBJ2-3	NA	TGCGCCAGCAGTGAAGCCCATCGGGATACGCAGTATTTT	CASSEAHRDTQYF
TRBV5-5	TRBD1	TRBJ2-7	NA	TGTGCCAGCAGCTTGGGACAGGGGCTATCCTACGAGCAGTACTTC	CASSLGQGLSYEQYF
TRBV6-5	TRBD1	TRBJ1-5	NA	TGTGCCAGCAGCCTGACAGGGGCGGATGAGCCCCAGCATTTT	CASSLTGADEPQHF
TRBV7-2	NA	TRBJ2-7	NA	TGTGCCAGCAGCTTAAGGGAGTCCTACGAGCAGTACTTC	CASSLRESYEQYF
TRBV9	NA	TRBJ2-3	NA	TGTGCCAGCAGCGTAGGTATGGCTCACGCAGATACGCAGTATTTT	CASSVGMAHADTQYF
TRBV5-1	NA	TRBJ2-3	NA	TGCGCCAGCAGCTTTCGGGGCGGGGGCACAGATACGCAGTATTTT	CASSFRGGGTDTQYF
TRBV2	NA	TRBJ1-4	NA	TGTGCCAGCATCTCGGGACAATCGAATGAAAAACTGTTTTTT	CASISGQSNEKLFF
TRBV7-9	NA	TRBJ2-1	NA	TGTGCCAGCAGCCCAGGGTCGTATAGGGTATACAATGAGCAGTTCTTC	CASSPGSYRVYNEQFF
TRBV19	NA	TRBJ1-6	NA	TGTGCCAGTAAAGGGTCGGTTGAGCTTCGGACCCTCCACTTT	CASKGSVELRTLHF
TRBV15	NA	TRBJ2-7	NA	TGTGCCACCAGCAGAGATTTGGCCGCTAGCGAGCAGTACTTC	CATSRDLAASEQYF
TRBV30	NA	TRBJ2-1	NA	TGTGCCTGGAGAGATACGCTCCGTGAGGTGGCGGCCTACAATGAGCAGTTCTTC	CAWRDTLREVAAYNEQFF
TRBV11-2	NA	TRBJ1-4	NA	TGTGCCAGCAGCTTGGGGGATGAAAAACTGTTTTTT	CASSLGDEKLFF
TRBV6-5	NA	TRBJ1-1	once	TGTGCCAGCAGTTACGCCTCAGGGGTTCTAGCTTTCTTT	CASSYASGVLAFF
TRBV9	NA	TRBJ1-6	NA	TGTGCCAGCAGCGAAGGGGCAGGTTCACCCCTCCACTTT	CASSEGAGSPLHF
TRBV7-2	NA	TRBJ2-7	NA	TGTGCCAGCAGCCAAACATGGGGGGTCCACGAGCAGTACTTC	CASSQTWGVHEQYF
TRBV7-6	NA	TRBJ1-3	NA	TGTGCCAGCAGCTTAGGGCCAGGGAAGGAAGCTGGAAACACCATATATTTT	CASSLGPGKEAGNTIYF
TRBV5-6	TRBD2	TRBJ2-7	once	TGTGCCAGCAGCGGGCGGGTCCGGGAGGGAACCTACGAGCAGTACTTC	CASSGRVREGTYEQYF
TRBV7-9	TRBD2	TRBJ2-3	NA	TGTGCCAGCAGCCCCCTTAGCGGGGGTAAAGATACGCAGTATTTT	CASSPLSGGKDTQYF
TRBV2	TRBD1	TRBJ2-2	NA	TGTGCCAGCGGGACAGTTAACACCGGGGAGCTGTTTTTT	CASGTVNTGELFF
TRBV11-2	TRBD2	TRBJ2-1	NA	TGTGCCAGCAGCCCGACTAGCGGGGGCCCATATAGGTTCTTC	CASSPTSGGPYRFF